These 22 T cell receptor beta chains originate from one sample sequenced in a study of blood T cell repertoires in COVID-19. Only in-frame clones appear in the TCRdb table, and some are missing; sequencing was by immunoSEQ multiplex PCR. The sample yields roughly 190,000 clones, about 88% seen once. The sequencing input was peripheral blood. The receptor source for this set is a man aged 25 to 40 with active or convalescent COVID-19.

This clone was picked up one time. V gene TRBV3-1 (or the pseudogene TRBV3-2) combines with J gene TRBJ1-2; D gene unclear. This CDR3 is 12 amino acids long. Germline CDR1 reads LGHDT; CDR2 reads YNNKEL (reference sequence). Trimming stripped 4 bases from V and 2 bases from J, with 5 bases between. This CDR3 is CASSRGNYGYTF. As DNA, the CDR3 is TGTGCCAGCAGCCGCGGGAACTATGGCTACACCTTC.

The chain employs TRBV2 and TRBJ1-1, with D tentatively TRBD1 (6 bases). Germline values: CDR1 SNHLY, CDR2 FYNNEI. Trimming took off 4 bases at V and 2 bases at J, with 11 bases between the two ends. The CDR3 runs 14 residues. The CDR3 sequence is CASSVGGANTEAFF. The CDR3 coding sequence is TGTGCCAGCAGTGTAGGGGGGGCAAACACTGAAGCTTTCTTT.

The chain recombines TRBV9 with TRBJ1-5; D perhaps matches TRBD1 (6 bases). Germline V lookup: CDR1 SGDLS, CDR2 YYNGEE. V lost 4 bases, J lost 7 bases, and 18 bases lay in between. The CDR3 totals 15 residues. In DNA form, the CDR3 reads TGTGCCAGCAGCTCACATCAGGGGACCCAACAGCCCCAGCATTTT. Encoded protein: CASSSHQGTQQPQHF.

CDR3 DNA sequence: TGCAGCGTGGGACAGGGAAGGAATGAGCAGTTCTTC. It encodes CSVGQGRNEQFF. J is TRBJ2-1 and V is TRBV29-1; 9 bases fit TRBD1. Trimming removed 6 bases from V and 7 bases from J; junction bases left unmatched: 4. The CDR3 length is 12 residues. Per the germline V gene, CDR1 is SQVTM and CDR2 is ANQGSEA.

The sample holds one count of this clone. This sequence joins TRBV11-2 and TRBJ2-3; D is possibly TRBD2 (5 bases). The CDR3 length is 14 residues. The V end was cut by 11 bases, the J end by 0 bases, with 15 bases between. Germline CDR1 SGHAT, CDR2 FQNNGV. As DNA, the CDR3 is TGTGCCGCGGGCCGGAGTCCTAGCACAGATACGCAGTATTTT. Residues: CAAGRSPSTDTQYF.

This sequence joins TRBV3-1 (or the pseudogene TRBV3-2) and TRBJ1-2, with D perhaps TRBD1 (5 bases). The CDR3 totals 15 residues. V gave up 0 bases and J gave up 4 bases, with 12 bases separating them. Germline values: CDR1 LGHDT, CDR2 YNNKEL (reference sequence). Here the CDR3 reads CASSQESQGGYGYTF. DNA for the CDR3: TGTGCCAGCAGCCAAGAGTCCCAGGGCGGCTATGGCTACACCTTC.

The V call is TRBV7-6, the J call TRBJ1-1, with D tentatively TRBD1 (6 bases). The V end lost 1 base, the J end lost 5 bases, and 14 bases lay between the germline ends. The CDR3 runs to 15 residues. Germline V gene sequence: CDR1 SGHVS, CDR2 FNYEAQ. The CDR3 is CASSLGAGVATEAFF. The CDR3 bases are TGTGCCAGCAGCTTAGGGGCAGGGGTAGCGACTGAAGCTTTCTTT.

This clone was seen only a few times. Here the CDR3 reads CASSTSRDGTGELFF. The CDR3 DNA reads as TGTGCCAGCAGTACTAGCAGAGACGGCACCGGGGAGCTGTTTTTT. The chain recombines TRBV11-2 with TRBJ2-2, with D possibly matching TRBD2 (6 bases). Germline CDR1 reads SGHAT; CDR2 reads FQNNGV. Deletions cut 6 bases from V and 4 bases from J, with 15 bases between. This CDR3 comprises 15 residues.

Points on this clone: Other DNA sequences in this specimen translate into the identical CDR3. V is TRBV19 and J is TRBJ2-1; no reliable D call. Germline CDR1 is LNHDA and CDR2 is SQIVND (reference sequence). V was trimmed by 1 base and J by 5 bases, leaving 3 bases between them. The CDR3 length is 12 residues. The chain's CDR3 is CASSIGDNEQFF. CDR3 nucleotides: TGTGCCAGTAGTATAGGCGACAATGAGCAGTTCTTC.

This sequence joins TRBV28 and TRBJ1-2, with D possibly TRBD1 on 5 matching bases. Trimming removed 2 bases at V and 7 bases at J, with 14 bases between. Germline V gives CDR1 MDHEN, CDR2 SYDVKM. The length of the CDR3 is 14 residues. The CDR3, as DNA: TGTGCCAGCAGTTTAGATGCAGGGTGGGTTGGCTACACCTTC. This encodes CASSLDAGWVGYTF.

This clone showed up just a few times. V is TRBV5-6 and J is TRBJ1-2, with D possibly TRBD1 on 5 matching bases. The CDR3 is 15 residues long. CDR1 and CDR2 from the germline V gene are SGHDT and YYEEEE. The V end lost 4 bases, the J end lost 14 bases, and 27 bases lay between the germline ends. CDR3 loop: CASSPTRLGHPAITF. The CDR3 DNA sequence: TGTGCCAGCAGCCCGACACGGCTGGGGCACCCGGCAATTACCTTC.

The chain carries TRBV18 and TRBJ1-2, with 8 bases fitting TRBD1. The junction had 5 bases not matched to a gene; V was cut back by 3 bases and J by 8 bases. Germline CDR1 reads KGHSH; CDR2 reads LQKENI. The CDR3 runs to 13 residues. The CDR3 region has the DNA TGTGCCAGCTCACCCTCGACAGGGGACGGCTACACCTTC. It codes for CASSPSTGDGYTF.

The CDR3: CASSLSSGLYNYGYTF. In DNA form, the CDR3 reads TGTGCCAGCAGTTTATCCTCCGGGTTGTACAACTATGGCTACACCTTC. This rearrangement joins TRBV27 to TRBJ1-2, with D uncertain. This CDR3 spans 16 amino acids. The germline V and J ends were trimmed by 0 bases and 2 bases, with 13 bases remaining between them. Per the germline V gene, CDR1 is MNHEY and CDR2 is SMNVEV (reference sequence).

This clone appeared once. The chain carries TRBV19 and TRBJ1-4; no clear D gene. V lost 6 bases and J 5 bases, leaving 10 bases between the germline ends. Per germline, CDR1 LNHDA and CDR2 SQIVND (reference sequence). The CDR3 runs to 13 residues. CDR3 region: CASSGGINEKLFF. The CDR3 bases are TGTGCCAGTAGCGGCGGAATCAATGAAAAACTGTTTTTT.

The count of this clone is one. V and J are TRBV28 and TRBJ1-1; 8 bases line up with TRBD1. Germline CDR1 MDHEN, CDR2 SYDVKM. With V trimmed by 7 bases and J by 11 bases, 9 bases remained unmatched. There are 12 residues in the CDR3. CDR3 nucleotide sequence: TGTGCCAGCAATATCCAGGGGGCTTGGGCTTTCTTT. Translated, it gives CASNIQGAWAFF.

This clone was detected only once. The genes are TRBV13 and TRBJ2-5; perhaps TRBD1 as D (5 bases). Trimming took off 4 bases at V and 2 bases at J, with 11 bases between the two ends. The CDR3 totals 14 residues. CDR1 PRHDT and CDR2 FYEKMQ come from the germline V gene (reference sequence). CDR3 DNA sequence: TGTGCCAGCAGCTCCCTCCGACAGCAAGAGACCCAGTACTTC. Translating it yields CASSSLRQQETQYF.

V usage is TRBV19 and J usage is TRBJ1-2, with 7 nucleotides matching TRBD1. J was trimmed by 4 bases and V by 1 base; bases with no gene match: 6. Per germline, CDR1 LNHDA and CDR2 SQIVND (reference sequence). The CDR3 consists of 15 residues. CDR3 nucleotides: TGTGCCAGTAGTATAGCCGCACAGGGGCTCTATGGCTACACCTTC. Protein sequence: CASSIAAQGLYGYTF.

This clone has just one count. The genes are TRBV9 and TRBJ1-2; TRBD1 aligns across 9 bases. The CDR3 sequence is 15 residues long. Per the germline V gene, CDR1 is SGDLS and CDR2 is YYNGEE. The V and J ends lost 1 base and 3 bases, in that order; junction bases with no gene match: 4. The CDR3 loop is CASSVSWTGDYGYTF. CDR3 in DNA: TGTGCCAGCAGCGTAAGTTGGACAGGGGACTATGGCTACACCTTC. Full variable domain (rest looked up from reference TRBV9 and TRBJ1-2): DSGVTQTPKHLITATGQRVTLRCSPRSGDLSVYWYQQSLDQGLQFLIQYYNGEERAKGNILERFSAQQFPDLHSELNLSSLELGDSALYFCASSVSWTGDYGYTFGSGTRLTVV.

Only one count was recorded for this clone. The chain links TRBV15 to TRBJ2-6, with a weak D call TRBD1 (6 bases). The CDR3 totals 20 residues. V gave up 0 bases and J gave up 0 bases, with 18 bases separating them. The germline gives CDR1 LNHNV, CDR2 YYDKDF (reference sequence). CDR3 residues: CATSRDIKRQAYSGANVLTF. The DNA of the CDR3 is TGTGCCACCAGCAGAGATATTAAGAGACAGGCCTACTCTGGGGCCAACGTCCTGACTTTC.

The chain couples TRBV12-3 or TRBV12-4 to TRBJ2-4; 9 nucleotides line up with TRBD2. With V trimmed by 5 bases and J by 14 bases, 10 bases remained unmatched. The CDR3 totals 13 residues. The CDR3 spells CASSPSEASGEYF. The CDR3 nucleotides read TGTGCCAGCAGTCCTAGCGAGGCTAGCGGGGAGTACTTC.

Notes on this clone: Distinct nucleotide sequences in the sample also encode this CDR3. This chain links TRBV19 with TRBJ1-1; no definite D call. Germline V gene data show CDR1 as LNHDA and CDR2 as SQIVND (reference sequence). V lost 1 base, J lost 4 bases, and 4 bases lay in between. The CDR3 contains 12 residues. CDR3 in amino acids: CASSIGSTEAFF. The DNA for the CDR3 is TGTGCCAGTAGTATAGGCAGCACTGAAGCTTTCTTT.

The chain uses TRBV6-1 and TRBJ1-2; D might be TRBD1 (6 bases). Per germline, CDR1 MNHNS and CDR2 SASEGT. CDR3 length equals 12 residues. Trimming took 3 bases from V and 6 from J, leaving 8 bases between them. CDR3 DNA: TGTGCCAGCAGTGAGTACAGGGATGGCTACACCTTC. Translating it yields CASSEYRDGYTF.